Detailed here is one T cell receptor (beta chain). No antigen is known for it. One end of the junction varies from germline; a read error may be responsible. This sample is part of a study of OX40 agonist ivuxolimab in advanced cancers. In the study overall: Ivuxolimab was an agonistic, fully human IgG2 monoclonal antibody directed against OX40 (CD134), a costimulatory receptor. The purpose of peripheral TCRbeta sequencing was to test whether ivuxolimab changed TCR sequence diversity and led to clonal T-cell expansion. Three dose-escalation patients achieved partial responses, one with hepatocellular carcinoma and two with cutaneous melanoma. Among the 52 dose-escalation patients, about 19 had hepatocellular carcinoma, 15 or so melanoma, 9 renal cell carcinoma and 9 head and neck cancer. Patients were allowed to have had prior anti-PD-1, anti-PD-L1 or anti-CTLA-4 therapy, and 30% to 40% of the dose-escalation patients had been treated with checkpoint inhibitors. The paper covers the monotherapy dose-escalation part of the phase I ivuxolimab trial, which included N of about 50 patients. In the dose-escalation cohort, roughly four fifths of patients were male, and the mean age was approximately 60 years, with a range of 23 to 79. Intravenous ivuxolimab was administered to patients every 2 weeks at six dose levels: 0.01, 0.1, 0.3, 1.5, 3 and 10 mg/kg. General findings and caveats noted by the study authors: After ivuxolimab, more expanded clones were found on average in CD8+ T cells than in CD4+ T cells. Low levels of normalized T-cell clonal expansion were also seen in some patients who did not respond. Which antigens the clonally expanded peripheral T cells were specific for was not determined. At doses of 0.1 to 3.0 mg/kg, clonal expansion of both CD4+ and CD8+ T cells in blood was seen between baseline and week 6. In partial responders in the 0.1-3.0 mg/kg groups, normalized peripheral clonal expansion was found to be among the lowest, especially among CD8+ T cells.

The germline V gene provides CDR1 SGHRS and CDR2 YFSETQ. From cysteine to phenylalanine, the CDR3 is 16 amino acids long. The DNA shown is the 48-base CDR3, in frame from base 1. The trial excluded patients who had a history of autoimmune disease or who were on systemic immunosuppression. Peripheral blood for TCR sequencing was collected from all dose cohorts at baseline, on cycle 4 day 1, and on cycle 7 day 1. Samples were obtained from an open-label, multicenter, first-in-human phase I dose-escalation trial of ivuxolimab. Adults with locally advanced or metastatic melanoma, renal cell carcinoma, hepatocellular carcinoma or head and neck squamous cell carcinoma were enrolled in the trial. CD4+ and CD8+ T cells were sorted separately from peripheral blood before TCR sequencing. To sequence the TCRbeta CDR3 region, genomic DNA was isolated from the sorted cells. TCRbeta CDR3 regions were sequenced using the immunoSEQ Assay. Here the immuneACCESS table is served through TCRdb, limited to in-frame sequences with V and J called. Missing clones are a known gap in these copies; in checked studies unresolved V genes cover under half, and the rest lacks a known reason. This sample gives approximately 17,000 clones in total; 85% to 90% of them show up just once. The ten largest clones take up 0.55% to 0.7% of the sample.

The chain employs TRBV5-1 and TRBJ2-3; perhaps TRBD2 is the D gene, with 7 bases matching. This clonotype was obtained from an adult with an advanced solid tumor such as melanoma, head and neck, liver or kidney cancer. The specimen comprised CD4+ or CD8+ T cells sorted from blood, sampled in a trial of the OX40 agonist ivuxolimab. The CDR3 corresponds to CASSMTEGGYTNTQYF. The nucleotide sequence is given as TGCGCCAGCAGCATGACAGAGGGGGGGTACACAAATACGCAGTATTTT. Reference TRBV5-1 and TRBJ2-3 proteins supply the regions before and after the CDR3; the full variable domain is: KAGVTQTPRYLIKTRGQQVTLSCSPISGHRSVSWYQQTPGQGLQFLFEYFSETQRNKGNFPGRFSGRQFSNSRSEMNVSTLELGDSALYLCASSMTEGGYTNTQYFGPGTRLTVL.